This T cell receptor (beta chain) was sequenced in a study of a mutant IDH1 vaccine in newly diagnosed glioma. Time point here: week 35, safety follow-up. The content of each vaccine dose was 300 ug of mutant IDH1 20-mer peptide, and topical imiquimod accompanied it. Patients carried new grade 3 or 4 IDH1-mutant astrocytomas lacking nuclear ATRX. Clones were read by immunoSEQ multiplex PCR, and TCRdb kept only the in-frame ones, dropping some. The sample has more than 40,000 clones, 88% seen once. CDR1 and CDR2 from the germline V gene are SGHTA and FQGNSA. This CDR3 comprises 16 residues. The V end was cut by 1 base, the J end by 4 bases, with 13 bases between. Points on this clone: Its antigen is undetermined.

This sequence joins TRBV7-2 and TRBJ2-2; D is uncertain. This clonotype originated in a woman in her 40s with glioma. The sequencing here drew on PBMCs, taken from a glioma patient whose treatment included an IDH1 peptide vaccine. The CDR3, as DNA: TGTGCCAGCAGCTTAGGAGCAACCCCTGGCACCGGGGAGCTGTTTTTT. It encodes CASSLGATPGTGELFF.